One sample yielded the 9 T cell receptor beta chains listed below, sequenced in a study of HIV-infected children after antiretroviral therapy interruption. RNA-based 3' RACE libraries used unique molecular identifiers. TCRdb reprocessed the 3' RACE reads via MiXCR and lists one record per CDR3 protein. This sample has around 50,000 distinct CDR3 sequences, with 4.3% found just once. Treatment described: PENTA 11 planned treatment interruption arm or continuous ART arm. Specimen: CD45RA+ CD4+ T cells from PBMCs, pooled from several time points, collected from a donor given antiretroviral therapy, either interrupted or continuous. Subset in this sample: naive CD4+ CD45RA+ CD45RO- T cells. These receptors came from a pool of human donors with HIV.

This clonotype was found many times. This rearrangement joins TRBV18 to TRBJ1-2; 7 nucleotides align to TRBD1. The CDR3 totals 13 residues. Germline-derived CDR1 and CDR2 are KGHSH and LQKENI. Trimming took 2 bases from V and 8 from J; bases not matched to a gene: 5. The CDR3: CASSPEQGKGYTF. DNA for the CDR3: TGTGCCAGCTCACCAGAACAGGGGAAAGGCTACACCTTC.

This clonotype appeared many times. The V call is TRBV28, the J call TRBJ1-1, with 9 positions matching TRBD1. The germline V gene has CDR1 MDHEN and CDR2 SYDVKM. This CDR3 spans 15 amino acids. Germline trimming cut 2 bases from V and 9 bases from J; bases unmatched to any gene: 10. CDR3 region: CASSLPTTGGGKAFF. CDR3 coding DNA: TGTGCCAGCAGTTTACCTACGACAGGGGGGGGGAAAGCTTTCTTT. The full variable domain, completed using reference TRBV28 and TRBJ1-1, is DVKVTQSSRYLVKRTGEKVFLECVQDMDHENMFWYRQDPGLGLRLIYFSYDVKMKEKGDIPEGYSVSREKKERFSLILESASTNQTSMYLCASSLPTTGGGKAFFGQGTRLTVV.

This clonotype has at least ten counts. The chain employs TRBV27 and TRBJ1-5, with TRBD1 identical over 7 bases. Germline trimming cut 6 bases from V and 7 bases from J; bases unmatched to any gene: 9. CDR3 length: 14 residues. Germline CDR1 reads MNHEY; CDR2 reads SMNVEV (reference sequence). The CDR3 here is CASSPTGMRQPQHF. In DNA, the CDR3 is TGTGCCAGCAGCCCGACAGGGATGAGGCAGCCCCAGCATTTT.

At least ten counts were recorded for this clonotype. The CDR3 DNA reads as TGCAGCGTTGATCGGCTAGCGGGGGGCCTCTCCTACAATGAGCAGTTCTTC. As protein: CSVDRLAGGLSYNEQFF. V and J are TRBV29-1 and TRBJ2-1; 11 bases line up with TRBD2. The CDR3 extends over 17 amino acids. The ends lost 3 bases at V and 0 bases at J; junction bases unmatched: 7. The V gene's germline CDR1 is SQVTM and CDR2 ANQGSEA.

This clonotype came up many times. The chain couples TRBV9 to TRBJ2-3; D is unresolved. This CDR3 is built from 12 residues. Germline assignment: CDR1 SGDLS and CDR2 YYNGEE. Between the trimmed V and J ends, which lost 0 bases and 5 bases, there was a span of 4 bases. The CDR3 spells CASSVEVDTQYF. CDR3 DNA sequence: TGTGCCAGCAGCGTAGAGGTAGATACGCAGTATTTT.

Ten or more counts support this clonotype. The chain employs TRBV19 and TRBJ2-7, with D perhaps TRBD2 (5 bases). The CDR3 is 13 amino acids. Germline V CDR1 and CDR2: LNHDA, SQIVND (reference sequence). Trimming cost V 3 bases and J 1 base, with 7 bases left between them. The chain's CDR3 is CASSIPGSYEQYF. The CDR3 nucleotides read TGTGCCAGTAGTATTCCGGGGTCCTACGAGCAGTACTTC.

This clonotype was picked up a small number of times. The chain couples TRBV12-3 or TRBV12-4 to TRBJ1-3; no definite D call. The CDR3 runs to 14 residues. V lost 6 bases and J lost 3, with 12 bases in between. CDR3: CASSMGWYGNTIYF. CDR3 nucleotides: TGTGCCAGCAGCATGGGGTGGTATGGAAACACCATATATTTT.

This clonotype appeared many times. The CDR3 is CASTFSGDSYNEQFF. The CDR3 DNA sequence: TGCGCCAGCACCTTTAGCGGGGACTCCTACAATGAGCAGTTCTTC. The gene calls are TRBV5-1 and TRBJ2-1; TRBD2 agrees at 8 bases. The CDR3 covers 15 residues. Germline V lookup: CDR1 SGHRS, CDR2 YFSETQ. Trimming cost V 6 bases and J 0 bases; bases outside gene matches: 5.

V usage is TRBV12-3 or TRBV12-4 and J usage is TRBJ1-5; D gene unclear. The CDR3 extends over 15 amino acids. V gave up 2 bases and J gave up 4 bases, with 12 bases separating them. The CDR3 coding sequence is TGTGCCAGCAGTTTATTGGTCGGGTGGAATCAGCCCCAGCATTTT. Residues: CASSLLVGWNQPQHF.